What follows are 21 T cell receptor beta chains derived from one specimen sequenced in a study of blood T cell repertoires in COVID-19. This table comes from immunoSEQ multiplex PCR, and its TCRdb copy is limited to in-frame clones, with some not included. This repertoire shows 350,000 to 550,000 clones, more than 80% found once; its top ten account for 0.95% to 1.2%. Sequenced: PBMCs or T cells enriched from blood (not recorded which). The source of these receptors is a man in his thirties or forties who had recovered from COVID-19.

V is TRBV13 and J is TRBJ2-7; tentative D call: TRBD1 (6 bases). The CDR3 is 15 amino acids. The ends were cut back, 2 bases at V and 3 bases at J, with 14 bases in the middle. The germline V gene has CDR1 PRHDT and CDR2 FYEKMQ (reference sequence). This chain's CDR3 is CASSLSDRNLYEQYF. The CDR3 DNA reads as TGTGCCAGCAGCTTATCGGACAGAAACCTCTACGAGCAGTACTTC.

The J gene is TRBJ1-2, the V gene TRBV29-1; no firm D call. This CDR3 contains 12 residues. The germline V gene encodes CDR1 SQVTM and CDR2 ANQGSEA. Trimming removed 1 base at V and 4 bases at J, with 7 bases between. The CDR3 region is CSVEVGPYGYTF. CDR3 DNA: TGCAGCGTTGAAGTGGGCCCCTATGGCTACACCTTC.

This clone is a singleton in its sample. The chain couples TRBV19 to TRBJ2-4, with 8 bases aligning to TRBD1. There are 15 residues in the CDR3. J was trimmed by 0 bases and V by 6 bases; bases with no gene match: 4. CDR1 LNHDA and CDR2 SQIVND come from the germline V gene (reference sequence). For the CDR3, the DNA is TGTGCCAGTAGCGGGACAGGTGTAGCCAAAAACATTCAGTACTTC. This encodes CASSGTGVAKNIQYF.

The V gene is TRBV19, the J gene TRBJ1-2; D gene uncertain. Trimming removed 7 bases from V and 4 bases from J, with 13 bases in between. CDR1 LNHDA and CDR2 SQIVND come from the germline V gene (reference sequence). The CDR3 has 13 amino acids. CDR3 DNA sequence: TGTGCCAGTAATGGAGGCACCGGCTATGGCTACACCTTC. This encodes CASNGGTGYGYTF.

The CDR3 nucleotides read TGTGCCAGCAGTTTATTACAGGGGAAACTGTTTTTT. It translates to CASSLLQGKLFF. The chain has TRBV28 and TRBJ1-4; 7 nucleotides line up with TRBD1. This CDR3 is built from 12 residues. CDR1 and CDR2 from the germline V gene are MDHEN and SYDVKM. V was pared by 1 base and J by 11 bases, with 1 base of the junction left unmatched. The variable domain in full, with the rest retrieved from reference TRBV28 and TRBJ1-4, is DVKVTQSSRYLVKRTGEKVFLECVQDMDHENMFWYRQDPGLGLRLIYFSYDVKMKEKGDIPEGYSVSREKKERFSLILESASTNQTSMYLCASSLLQGKLFFGSGTQLSVL.

The chain combines TRBV10-3 with TRBJ2-1, with D maybe TRBD2 (6 bases). CDR1 is ENHRY, CDR2 SYGVKD, per germline. CDR3 length: 16 residues. Trimming took off 6 bases at V and 1 base at J, with 16 bases between the two ends. Here the CDR3 DNA reads TGTGCCATCAGCACACAGGTGGGGGGATCCTACAATGAGCAGTTCTTC. It is translated as CAISTQVGGSYNEQFF.

The chain is built from TRBV4-2 and TRBJ1-2; D perhaps matches TRBD1 (5 bases). The CDR3 contains 13 residues. The V gene lost 1 base and the J gene lost 5 bases, with 8 bases spanning the gap. The germline V gene has CDR1 LGHNA and CDR2 YNFKEQ. As DNA, the CDR3 is TGTGCCAGCAGCCAAGGGACACTTTATGGCTACACCTTC. It translates to CASSQGTLYGYTF.

The chain carries TRBV19 and TRBJ1-5; perhaps TRBD1 as D (5 bases). Germline V gene data show CDR1 as LNHDA and CDR2 as SQIVND (reference sequence). Between the trimmed V and J ends, which lost 1 base and 0 bases, there was a span of 13 bases. CDR3 length: 17 amino acids. The CDR3 here is CASSIVPRGYSNQPQHF. CDR3 nucleotide sequence: TGTGCCAGTAGTATAGTCCCTCGGGGGTATAGCAATCAGCCCCAGCATTTT.

V and J are TRBV29-1 and TRBJ1-4; 7 nucleotides match TRBD1. Germline CDR1 and CDR2: SQVTM and ANQGSEA. The CDR3 is made up of 13 amino acids. Trimming cost V 5 bases and J 5 bases; bases outside gene matches: 5. The CDR3 DNA reads TGCAGCGTTTACAGGGGTGAGAATGAAAAACTGTTTTTT. It yields the protein CSVYRGENEKLFF.

The chain combines TRBV2 with TRBJ1-3; the match to TRBD1 covers 7 bases. The V gene's germline CDR1 is SNHLY and CDR2 FYNNEI. The CDR3 is 15 amino acids. The J segment lost 3 bases and the V segment lost 4 bases, leaving 6 bases of the junction unmatched. This CDR3 is CASSGQGRGGNTIYF. In nucleotides, the CDR3 is TGTGCCAGCAGTGGACAGGGTCGGGGTGGAAACACCATATATTTT.

The CDR3 here is CASKETGTSASYEQYF. CDR3 coding DNA: TGTGCCAGCAAAGAAACCGGGACTAGCGCCTCCTACGAGCAGTACTTC. The chain is built from TRBV27 and TRBJ2-7, with TRBD2 matching 10 bases. V lost 7 bases and J lost 0; bases outside the gene matches: 9. The CDR3 totals 16 residues. CDR1 is MNHEY, CDR2 SMNVEV, per germline (reference sequence).

Turning to this clone: Germline is not matched at one junction end, which may reflect a read error. The V call is TRBV7-8, the J call TRBJ2-7, with TRBD2 matching 10 bases. The V gene's germline CDR1 is SGHVS and CDR2 FQNEAQ. This CDR3 region has 17 residues. In DNA form, the CDR3 reads TGTGCCAGCAGCTTAGAAGGGGGACTAGCGAACTCCTACGAACAGTACTTC. Translating it yields CASSLEGGLANSYEQYF.

This sequence joins TRBV28 and TRBJ1-2; unclear D gene. This CDR3 has 13 residues. V lost 6 bases to trimming and J lost 6 bases, with 14 bases between them. Germline loops: CDR1 MDHEN, CDR2 SYDVKM. CDR3 region: CASRPTTDHGYTF. CDR3 DNA: TGTGCCAGCAGACCTACGACTGATCATGGCTACACCTTC.

This chain links TRBV7-9 with TRBJ1-6; TRBD1 matches 10 bases. The CDR3 covers 15 residues. V dropped 1 base and J dropped 11; count of bases not matched to a gene: 5. In germline, CDR1 is SEHNR, CDR2 FQNEAQ (reference sequence). The CDR3 sequence: CASSLGGTGEPPLHF. The CDR3 nucleotides read TGTGCCAGCAGCTTAGGAGGGACAGGGGAGCCACCCCTCCACTTT.

CDR3 coding DNA: TGTGCCTGGAGTGCCCCGGGTAGTCTGCCTCTACGTGTGCAGTACTTC. It translates to CAWSAPGSLPLRVQYF. The chain employs TRBV30 and TRBJ2-7; D uncertain. Trimming left V 1 base short and J 9 bases short, with 25 bases between. The germline V gene has CDR1 GTSNPN and CDR2 SVGIG (reference sequence). This CDR3 has 16 amino acids.

This clone was observed a single time. The rearrangement uses TRBV6-5 and TRBJ1-1, with D unresolved. V was trimmed by 4 bases and J by 0 bases, leaving 9 bases between them. CDR1 and CDR2 (germline): MNHEY, SVGAGI. The CDR3 consists of 14 residues. CDR3 in amino acids: CASSLWAMNTEAFF. DNA of the CDR3: TGTGCCAGCAGTTTGTGGGCCATGAACACTGAAGCTTTCTTT.

The CDR3 coding sequence is TGCGCCAGCAGCCCCAGCAGGGGCTCCACCGGGGAGCTGTTTTTT. Translated, it gives CASSPSRGSTGELFF. The V call is TRBV4-1, the J call TRBJ2-2; tentatively, D is TRBD1 (6 bases). The germline V and J ends were trimmed by 4 bases and 4 bases, with 13 bases remaining between them. Germline V lookup: CDR1 MGHRA, CDR2 YSYEKL. The CDR3 consists of 15 residues.

The V gene is TRBV7-9, the J gene TRBJ1-5, with 9 bases matching TRBD1. Unmatched junction bases numbered 5, after V lost 1 base and J lost 7 bases. The CDR3 is 15 amino acids. Germline values: CDR1 SEHNR, CDR2 FQNEAQ (reference sequence). The CDR3 DNA sequence: TGTGCCAGCAGCTTAGGTTGGACAGGGGACCAGCCCCAGCATTTT. Its translation is CASSLGWTGDQPQHF.

The gene calls are TRBV6-5 and TRBJ2-7, with 9 bases identical to TRBD1. V shed 2 bases, J shed 6 bases, and the junction held 5 bases outside the gene matches. Per germline, CDR1 MNHEY and CDR2 SVGAGI. The CDR3 runs to 14 residues. The DNA for the CDR3 is TGTGCCAGCAGTTACCCCGGGACAGGGAGCGAGCAGTACTTC. Protein: CASSYPGTGSEQYF.

The chain recombines TRBV28 with TRBJ2-7; 10 bases match TRBD1. The CDR3 is 15 amino acids. V gave up 3 bases and J gave up 2 bases; unmatched junction bases: 4. In germline, CDR1 is MDHEN, CDR2 SYDVKM. The CDR3 bases are TGTGCCAGCAGTTTCCCGGGACAGGGGACCTACGAGCAGTACTTC. It specifies CASSFPGQGTYEQYF.

The CDR3 DNA is TGTGCCAGCTCACCCCAGGGTGACACTGAAGCTTTCTTT. It codes for CASSPQGDTEAFF. V gene TRBV18 combines with J gene TRBJ1-1; D perhaps matches TRBD1 (5 bases). V was shortened by 3 bases and J by 3 bases, with 8 bases between the two germline ends. This CDR3 comprises 13 residues. Germline loops: CDR1 KGHSH, CDR2 LQKENI.